Shown below are 3 T cell receptor beta chains from a single sample sequenced in a study of blood T cell repertoires in COVID-19. Produced via immunoSEQ multiplex PCR; TCRdb's table is partial and in-frame only. The table lists approximately 70,000 clones, approximately 90% of them singletons. Material: peripheral blood. These receptors all come from a woman younger than 30 with acute or convalescent COVID-19.

The J gene is TRBJ2-5, the V gene TRBV19; 7 bases map to TRBD2. J was trimmed by 5 bases and V by 6 bases; bases with no gene match: 6. Germline CDR1 and CDR2: LNHDA and SQIVND (reference sequence). This CDR3 has 13 residues. CDR3 residues: CASRGGNGETQYF. Here the CDR3 DNA reads TGTGCCAGTAGGGGGGGGAACGGGGAGACCCAGTACTTC. The whole variable domain, filled in from reference TRBV19 and TRBJ2-5, reads DGGITQSPKYLFRKEGQNVTLSCEQNLNHDAMYWYRQDPGQGLRLIYYSQIVNDFQKGDIAEGYSVSREKKESFPLTVTSAQKNPTAFYLCASRGGNGETQYFGPGTRLLVL.

The chain combines TRBV6-6 with TRBJ2-2, with 7 positions matching TRBD1. V shed 5 bases, J shed 5 bases, and the junction held 5 bases outside the gene matches. CDR3 length: 14 amino acids. Germline V gene lookup returns CDR1 MNHNY and CDR2 SVGAGI (reference sequence). CDR3 residues: CASSDTGATGELFF. CDR3 bases: TGTGCCAGCAGTGACACAGGGGCGACCGGGGAGCTGTTTTTT.

CDR3 nucleotides: TGTGCCAGCAGTTCTCGTGCGGCTGGCGGGGCCAACGTCCTGACTTTC. Protein: CASSSRAAGGANVLTF. The rearrangement links TRBV28 to TRBJ2-6; no firm D call. Looked up from germline, CDR1 is MDHEN and CDR2 is SYDVKM. The V and J ends lost 4 bases and 4 bases respectively, with 14 bases between them. The CDR3 totals 16 residues.